The text below deals with one T cell receptor beta chain. TCRdb processed the RT-PCR reads anew with MiXCR; each CDR3 protein has one entry. The sample shows some 880,000 distinct CDR3 sequences, about a sixth of them seen only once. This record belongs to a study of patients and donors after allogeneic stem cell transplantation. CDR1 is MNHEY and CDR2 is SMNVEV in the germline V gene (reference sequence). V was shortened by 4 bases and J by 5 bases, with 18 bases between the two germline ends. CDR3 length: 15 residues. The source is a human donor who was either an allogeneic HSCT recipient or a stem cell or donor lymphocyte infusion donor (not recorded which). It is not recorded whose cells these are; they may come from a transplant donor. The chain combines TRBV27 with TRBJ2-7; D unclear. Specimen: blood, either unsorted or a sorted T cell fraction (not recorded which). The CDR3 protein is CASSYGQRGINEQYF. The CDR3 DNA reads TGTGCCAGCAGTTACGGCCAGCGTGGTATCAACGAGCAGTACTTC.